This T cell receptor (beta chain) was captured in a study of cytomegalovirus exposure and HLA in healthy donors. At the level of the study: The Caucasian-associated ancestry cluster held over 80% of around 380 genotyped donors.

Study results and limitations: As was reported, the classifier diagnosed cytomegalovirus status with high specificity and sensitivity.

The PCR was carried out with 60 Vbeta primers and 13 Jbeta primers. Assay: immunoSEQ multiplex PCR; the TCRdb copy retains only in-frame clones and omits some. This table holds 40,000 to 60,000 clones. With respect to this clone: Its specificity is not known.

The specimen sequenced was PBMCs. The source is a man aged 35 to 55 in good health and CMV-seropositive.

CDR3 residues: CASSLDENSPLHF. CDR3 sequence (DNA): TGTGCCAGCAGCTTAGACGAGAATTCACCCCTCCACTTT. The chain couples TRBV7-2 to TRBJ1-6; D remains unclear. V was cut by 1 base and J by 7 bases, with 5 bases left in between. Germline lookup yields CDR1 SGHTA and CDR2 FQGNSA. The CDR3 has 13 amino acids.